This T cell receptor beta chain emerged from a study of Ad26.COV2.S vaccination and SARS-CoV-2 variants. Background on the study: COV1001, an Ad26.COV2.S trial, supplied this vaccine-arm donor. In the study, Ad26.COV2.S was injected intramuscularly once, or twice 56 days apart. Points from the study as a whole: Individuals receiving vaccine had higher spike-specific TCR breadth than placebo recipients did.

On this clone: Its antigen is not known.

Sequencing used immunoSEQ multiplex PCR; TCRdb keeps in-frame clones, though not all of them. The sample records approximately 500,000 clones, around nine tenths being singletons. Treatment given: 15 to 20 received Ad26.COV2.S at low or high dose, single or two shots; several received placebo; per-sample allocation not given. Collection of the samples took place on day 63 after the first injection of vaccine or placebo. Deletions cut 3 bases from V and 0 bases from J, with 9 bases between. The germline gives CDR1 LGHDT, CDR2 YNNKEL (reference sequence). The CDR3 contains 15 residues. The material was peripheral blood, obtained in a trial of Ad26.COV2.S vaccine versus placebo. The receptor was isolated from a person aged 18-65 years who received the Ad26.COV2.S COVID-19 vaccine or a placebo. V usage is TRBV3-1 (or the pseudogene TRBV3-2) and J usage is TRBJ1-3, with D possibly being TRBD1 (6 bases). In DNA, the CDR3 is TGTGCCAGCAGCCAGGGGGGCCTCTCTGGAAACACCATATATTTT. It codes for CASSQGGLSGNTIYF.